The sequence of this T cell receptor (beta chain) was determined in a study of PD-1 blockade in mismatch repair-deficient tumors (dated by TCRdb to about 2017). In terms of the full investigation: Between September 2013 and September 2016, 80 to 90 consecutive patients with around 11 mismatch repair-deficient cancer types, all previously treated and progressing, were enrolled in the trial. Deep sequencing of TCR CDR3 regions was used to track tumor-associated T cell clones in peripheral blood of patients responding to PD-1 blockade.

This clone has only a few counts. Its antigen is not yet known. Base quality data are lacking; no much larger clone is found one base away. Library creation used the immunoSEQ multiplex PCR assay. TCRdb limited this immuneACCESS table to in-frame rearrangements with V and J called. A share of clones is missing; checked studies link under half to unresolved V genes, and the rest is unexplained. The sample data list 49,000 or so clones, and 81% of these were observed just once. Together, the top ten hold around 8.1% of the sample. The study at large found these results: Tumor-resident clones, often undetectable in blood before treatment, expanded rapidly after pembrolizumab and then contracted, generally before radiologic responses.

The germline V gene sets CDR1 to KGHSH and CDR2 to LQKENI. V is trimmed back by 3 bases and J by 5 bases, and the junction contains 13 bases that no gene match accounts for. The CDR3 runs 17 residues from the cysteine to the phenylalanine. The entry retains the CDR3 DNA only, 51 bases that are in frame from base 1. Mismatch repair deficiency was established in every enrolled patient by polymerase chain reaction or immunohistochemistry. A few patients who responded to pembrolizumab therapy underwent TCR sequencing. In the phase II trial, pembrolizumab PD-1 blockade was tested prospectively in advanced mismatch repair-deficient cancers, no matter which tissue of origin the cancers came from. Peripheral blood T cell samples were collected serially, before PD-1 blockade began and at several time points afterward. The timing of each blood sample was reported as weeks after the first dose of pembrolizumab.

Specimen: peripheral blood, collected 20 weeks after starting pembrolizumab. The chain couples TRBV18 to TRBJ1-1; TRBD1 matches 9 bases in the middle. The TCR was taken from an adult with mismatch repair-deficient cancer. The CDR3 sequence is CASSPDGTGIGLTEAFF. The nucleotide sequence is TGTGCCAGCTCACCCGACGGGACAGGGATAGGACTGACTGAAGCTTTCTTT.